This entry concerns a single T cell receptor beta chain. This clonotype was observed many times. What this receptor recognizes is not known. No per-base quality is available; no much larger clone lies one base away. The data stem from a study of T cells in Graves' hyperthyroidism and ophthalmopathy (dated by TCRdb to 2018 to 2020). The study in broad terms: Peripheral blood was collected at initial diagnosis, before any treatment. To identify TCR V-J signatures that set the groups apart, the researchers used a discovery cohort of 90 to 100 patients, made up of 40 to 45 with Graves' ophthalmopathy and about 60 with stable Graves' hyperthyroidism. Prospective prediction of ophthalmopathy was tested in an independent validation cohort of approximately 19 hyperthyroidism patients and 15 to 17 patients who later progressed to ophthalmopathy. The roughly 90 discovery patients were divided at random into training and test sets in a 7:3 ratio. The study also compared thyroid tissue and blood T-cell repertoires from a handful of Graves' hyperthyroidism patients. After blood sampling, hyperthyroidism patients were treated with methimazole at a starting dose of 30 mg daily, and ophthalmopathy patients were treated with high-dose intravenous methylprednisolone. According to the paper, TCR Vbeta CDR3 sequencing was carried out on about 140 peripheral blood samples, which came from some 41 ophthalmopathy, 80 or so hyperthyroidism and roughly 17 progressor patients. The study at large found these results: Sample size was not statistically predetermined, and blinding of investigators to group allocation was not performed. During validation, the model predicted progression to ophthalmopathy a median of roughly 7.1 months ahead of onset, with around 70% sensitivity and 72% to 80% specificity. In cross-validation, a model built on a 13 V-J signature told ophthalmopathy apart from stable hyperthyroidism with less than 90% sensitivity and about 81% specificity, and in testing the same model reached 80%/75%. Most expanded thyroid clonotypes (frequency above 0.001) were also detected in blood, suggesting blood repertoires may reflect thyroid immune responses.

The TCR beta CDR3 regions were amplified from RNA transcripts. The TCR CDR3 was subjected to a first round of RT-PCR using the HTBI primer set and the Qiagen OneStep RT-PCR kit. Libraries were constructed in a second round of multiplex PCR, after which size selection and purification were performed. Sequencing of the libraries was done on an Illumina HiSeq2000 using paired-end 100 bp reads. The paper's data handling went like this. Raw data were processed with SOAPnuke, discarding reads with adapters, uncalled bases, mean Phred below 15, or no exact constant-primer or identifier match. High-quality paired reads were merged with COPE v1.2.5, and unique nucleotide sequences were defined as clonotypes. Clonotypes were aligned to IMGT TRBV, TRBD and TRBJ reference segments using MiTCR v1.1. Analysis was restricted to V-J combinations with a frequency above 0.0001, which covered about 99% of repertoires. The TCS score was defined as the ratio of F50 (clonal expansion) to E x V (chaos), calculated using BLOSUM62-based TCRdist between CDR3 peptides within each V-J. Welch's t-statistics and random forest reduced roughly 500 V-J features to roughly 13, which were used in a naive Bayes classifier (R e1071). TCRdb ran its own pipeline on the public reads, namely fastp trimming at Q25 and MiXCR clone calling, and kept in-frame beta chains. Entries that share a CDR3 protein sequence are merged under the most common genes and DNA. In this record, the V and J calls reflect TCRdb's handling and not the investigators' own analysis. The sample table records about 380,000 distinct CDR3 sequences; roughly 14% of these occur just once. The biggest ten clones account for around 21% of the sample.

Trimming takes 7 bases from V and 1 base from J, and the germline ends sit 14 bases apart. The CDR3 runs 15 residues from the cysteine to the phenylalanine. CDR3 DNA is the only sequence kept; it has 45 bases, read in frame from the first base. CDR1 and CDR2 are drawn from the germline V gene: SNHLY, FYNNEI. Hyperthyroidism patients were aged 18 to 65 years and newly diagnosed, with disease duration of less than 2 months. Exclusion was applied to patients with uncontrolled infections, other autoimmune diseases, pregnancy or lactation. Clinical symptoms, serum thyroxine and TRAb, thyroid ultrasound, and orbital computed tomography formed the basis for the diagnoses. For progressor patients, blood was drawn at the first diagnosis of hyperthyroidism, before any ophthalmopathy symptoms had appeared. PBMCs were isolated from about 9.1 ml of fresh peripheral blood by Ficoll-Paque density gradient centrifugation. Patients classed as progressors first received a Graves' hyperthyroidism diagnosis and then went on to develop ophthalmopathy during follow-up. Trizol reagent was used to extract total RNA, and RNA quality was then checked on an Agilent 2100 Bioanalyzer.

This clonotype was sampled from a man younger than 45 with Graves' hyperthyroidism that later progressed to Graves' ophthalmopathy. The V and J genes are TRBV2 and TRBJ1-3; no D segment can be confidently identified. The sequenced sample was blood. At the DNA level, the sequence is TGTGCCAGCAAGGTAGCACTTCAGTCTGGAAACACCATATATTTT. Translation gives CASKVALQSGNTIYF.